This entry features one T cell receptor (beta chain) sequence. Its antigen is not identified. This record belongs to a study of OX40 agonist ivuxolimab in advanced cancers. Study-level information: Ivuxolimab was administered intravenously to patients at 0.01 to 10 mg/kg every 2 weeks. Dose-escalation patients suffered from hepatocellular carcinoma, melanoma, renal cell or head and neck cancer.

V gave up 6 bases and J gave up 3 bases; unmatched junction bases: 5. The CDR3 is 14 residues long. Germline loops: CDR1 SGHTA, CDR2 FQGNSA. Notes on the study in general: Some nonresponders likewise displayed low normalized T-cell clonal expansion. The antigen specificity of the peripheral T cells (those that were expanded) was not determined.

TCRdb's copy holds only in-frame clones and misses some; the assay was immunoSEQ multiplex PCR. The table lists about 45,000 clones, around 80% of them singletons. This TCR was recovered from an adult with an advanced solid tumor such as melanoma, head and neck, liver or kidney cancer. The specimen was CD4+ or CD8+ T cells sorted from blood, collected in a trial of the OX40 agonist ivuxolimab. This sequence joins TRBV7-2 and TRBJ2-7; TRBD1 agrees at 10 bases. CDR3 loop: CASSYDRGHYEQYF. The DNA for the CDR3 is TGTGCCAGCAGTTACGACAGGGGGCACTACGAGCAGTACTTC.